The 22 T cell receptor beta chains listed next were all sequenced from one sample in a study of CD4 and CD8 cells across lung adenocarcinoma regions. TCRdb re-derived calls from the PCR reads in MiXCR, one entry per CDR3 protein. Among under 15,000 distinct CDR3 sequences, approximately 53% were seen once, and the ten largest hold 25% to 35%. Sequenced sample: CD8+ T cells from the center of a lung tumor. Every receptor here comes from a female donor with lung adenocarcinoma. The CD4 and CD8 labels of this study may be unreliable.

This sequence joins TRBV5-3 and TRBJ2-3, with D maybe TRBD2 (8 bases). TRBV5-3 is assigned to the ORF class and has an uncertain function. The CDR3 contains 16 residues. The V end was cut by 1 base, the J end by 5 bases, with 17 bases between. The DNA of the CDR3 is TGTGCCAGAAGCTTGAGGGGGCGGGAGGTGAGAGATACGCAGTATTTT. It encodes CARSLRGREVRDTQYF.

Points on this clonotype: The junction differs from germline at one of its ends, possibly a read error. The chain joins TRBV6-4 to TRBJ2-3; tentative D call: TRBD2 (5 bases). The length of the CDR3 is 13 residues. Germline CDR1 is MRHNA and CDR2 is SNTAGT. In nucleotides, the CDR3 is TGTGCCAGCCGGGATTCGAGCACAACGGCGCAGTTTTTC. Its translation is CASRDSSTTAQFF.

With regard to this clonotype: One end of the junction is discordant with germline, which a read error may explain. The chain links TRBV6-5 to TRBJ2-3; 9 nucleotides agree with TRBD2. The germline CDR1 and CDR2 sequences are MNHEY and SVGAGI. The CDR3 covers 15 residues. The chain's CDR3 is CASSSGGGGKNTQYF. The CDR3 DNA reads as TGTGCCAGCAGTTCGGGCGGGGGGGGCAAAAATACTCAGTATTTT.

In this sample, this clonotype is medium-sized (0.01 to 0.1%). This chain links TRBV6-1 with TRBJ1-1; TRBD1 matches 7 bases. Per the germline V gene, CDR1 is MNHNS and CDR2 is SASEGT. The trim removed 2 bases at V and 5 bases at J, leaving 8 bases unmatched. The CDR3 is made up of 15 amino acids. The CDR3 coding sequence is TGTGCCAGCAGTGAAAACAGGGGTTTAGGGACTGAAGCTTTCTTT. It specifies CASSENRGLGTEAFF.

V gene TRBV25-1 combines with J gene TRBJ2-1; possibly TRBD1 for D (6 bases). V gave up 3 bases and J gave up 0 bases, with 12 bases separating them. This CDR3 comprises 16 residues. Germline V gene data show CDR1 as MGHDK and CDR2 as SYGVNS. The CDR3 is CASSDQTGRSYNEQFF. In nucleotides, the CDR3 is TGTGCCAGCAGTGACCAGACAGGACGCTCCTACAATGAGCAGTTCTTC.

The V gene is TRBV20-1, the J gene TRBJ2-3; no clear D. CDR3 size: 12 residues. CDR1 and CDR2 from the germline V gene are DFQATT and SNEGSKA (reference sequence). Here the CDR3 reads CSPGLNTDTQYF. DNA of the CDR3: TGCAGCCCCGGCCTTAACACAGATACGCAGTATTTT.

The rearrangement links TRBV6-1 to TRBJ2-5, with D possibly being TRBD1 or TRBD2 (6 bases each). This CDR3 region has 15 residues. Germline-derived CDR1 and CDR2 are MNHNS and SASEGT. CDR3 protein: CGRRHGGGDQNTQYF. As DNA, the CDR3 is TGTGGTAGGAGGCACGGGGGCGGGGACCAAAACACCCAGTACTTC.

V usage is TRBV6-1 and J usage is TRBJ2-2, with TRBD1 as a possible D gene (6 bases). Trimming stripped 9 bases from V and 16 bases from J, with 24 bases between. The CDR3 extends over 13 amino acids. Germline CDR1 reads MNHNS; CDR2 reads SASEGT. CDR3 residues: CASRTRNTGTQFF. Here the CDR3 DNA reads TGTGCCAGTCGGACAAGGAACACAGGGACGCAGTTTTTT.

This chain links TRBV5-4 with TRBJ2-5; 8 nucleotides agree with TRBD2. This CDR3 comprises 17 residues. From germline, CDR1 is SGHNT and CDR2 YYREEE (reference sequence). Losses at the gene ends were 2 bases for V and 0 bases for J; bases not matched to a gene: 9. The CDR3 bases are TGTGCCAGCAGCTTCGATCGGGAGGGTTGGTACCAAGAGACCCAGTACTTC. As protein: CASSFDREGWYQETQYF.

To note about this clonotype: The junction departs from the called germline gene at one end, perhaps through a read error. The rearrangement joins TRBV6-1 to TRBJ2-6; perhaps TRBD2 as D (5 bases). Germline V gives CDR1 MNHNS, CDR2 SASEGT. The CDR3 has 16 residues. The chain's CDR3 is CASSEGGVAWANELYF. CDR3 nucleotide sequence: TGTGCCAGCAGTGAAGGGGGAGTAGCGTGGGCCAACGAGCTGTACTTC.

This sequence joins TRBV10-2 and TRBJ2-4; D is possibly TRBD1 or TRBD2 (7 bases each). CDR3 length: 15 residues. CDR1 is WSHSY, CDR2 SAAADI, per germline. Deletions cut 6 bases from V and 12 bases from J, with 24 bases between. This CDR3 is CASREGAGAKNTQYF. The DNA for the CDR3 is TGCGCCAGCAGAGAGGGGGCGGGAGCCAAAAATACTCAGTACTTC.

The V gene is TRBV6-1, the J gene TRBJ1-2; tentative D call: TRBD1 (5 bases). Germline assignment: CDR1 MNHNS and CDR2 SASEGT. This CDR3 is 13 amino acids long. Trimming removed 8 bases at V and 0 bases at J, with 10 bases between. As DNA, the CDR3 is TGTGCCAGCTTGGGGGGAGCTAACTATGGCTACACCTTC. Translated, it gives CASLGGANYGYTF.

The J gene is TRBJ2-1, the V gene TRBV6-2 or TRBV6-3, with D possibly matching TRBD2 (5 bases). Germline CDR1 reads MNHEY; CDR2 reads SVGEGT. The CDR3 runs 13 residues. V dropped 7 bases and J dropped 4 bases, with 11 bases sitting between them. CDR3 nucleotides: TGTGCCAGCAAAACGGGGAGATACAATGAGCAGTTCTTC. This translates into CASKTGRYNEQFF.

V and J are TRBV11-1 and TRBJ2-7; 15 positions agree with TRBD2. V shed 4 bases and J 3 bases; nucleotides not matched to a gene: 10. Per the germline V gene, CDR1 is SGHAT and CDR2 is FQDESV (reference sequence). The CDR3 consists of 18 residues. The CDR3 spells CASSSRGLAGGLSYEQYF. The CDR3 DNA reads as TGTGCCAGCAGCTCGAGGGGACTAGCGGGAGGTCTAAGCTACGAGCAGTACTTC.

The genes are TRBV5-4 and TRBJ2-5; 9 bases fit TRBD1. The end of the DNA aligns better with TRBJ2-7, so the J call may be wrong. CDR1 is SGHNT and CDR2 is YYREEE in the germline V gene (reference sequence). This CDR3 has 15 amino acids. The CDR3 coding sequence is TGTGCCAGCAGCCAAGTAGGGACAGGGACCTACGAGCAGTACTTC. It specifies CASSQVGTGTYEQYF.

Here the CDR3 reads CASSSPRRDRTNNEQFF. CDR3 bases: TGTGCCAGCAGTTCCCCCCGCAGGGACAGAACTAACAATGAGCAGTTCTTC. The gene calls are TRBV6-5 and TRBJ2-1, with 7 bases lining up with TRBD1. CDR3 length: 17 amino acids. Germline lookup yields CDR1 MNHEY and CDR2 SVGAGI. The junction had 14 bases not matched to a gene; V was cut back by 4 bases and J by 5 bases.

V usage is TRBV10-3 and J usage is TRBJ2-3; 7 bases agree with TRBD2. TRBJ2-7 matches the DNA end more closely, so the J call is doubtful. Germline assignment: CDR1 ENHRY and CDR2 SYGVKD. This CDR3 is built from 15 residues. CDR3 region: CASSWSLAYGETQYF. CDR3 DNA: TGTGCCAGCAGCTGGTCACTAGCGTACGGAGAGACGCAGTACTTC.

V and J are TRBV6-1 and TRBJ2-1; 8 nucleotides align to TRBD2. The CDR3 is 15 residues long. CDR1 and CDR2 (germline): MNHNS, SASEGT. V gave up 7 bases and J gave up 10 bases; unmatched junction bases: 15. CDR3 DNA: TGTGCCAGCAAGCCGGTCTTAGCGGGGTTCAGGGAGCAGTTCTTC. It is translated as CASKPVLAGFREQFF.

The J gene is TRBJ2-1, the V gene TRBV27; TRBD1 matches 9 bases. The CDR3 consists of 17 residues. Germline-derived CDR1 and CDR2 are MNHEY and SMNVEV (reference sequence). J was trimmed by 2 bases and V by 5 bases; bases with no gene match: 10. The CDR3, as DNA: TGTGCCAGCAGTGACAGGGGGGTTCTAGTCCCCTACAATGAGCAGTTCTTC. Its protein product is CASSDRGVLVPYNEQFF.

This chain links TRBV6-5 with TRBJ2-2; a weak D match, TRBD1 (6 bases). The J call could be wrong; TRBJ2-3 is a better fit for the DNA end. Germline V gene sequence: CDR1 MNHEY, CDR2 SVGAGI. This CDR3 region has 17 residues. The CDR3 nucleotides are TGTGCCAGCAGTTACTCGGGGGCGGGTGGGAGCACCGATGCGCAGTATTTT. Translation gives CASSYSGAGGSTDAQYF.

This clonotype was counted at least ten times. This chain links TRBV10-2 with TRBJ1-3; D might be TRBD1 (5 bases). Germline V gene lookup returns CDR1 WSHSY and CDR2 SAAADI. CDR3 length equals 14 residues. Trimming took off 6 bases at V and 0 bases at J, with 9 bases between the two ends. CDR3 DNA sequence: TGCGCCAGCAGAGAGGGGTTCTCTGGAAACACCATATATTTT. This gives the protein CASREGFSGNTIYF.

The V gene is TRBV7-2, the J gene TRBJ2-1; the match to TRBD2 covers 11 bases. The tail of the sequence fits TRBJ2-7 better, so the J call may be wrong. The germline V gene encodes CDR1 SGHTA and CDR2 FQGNSA. CDR3 length: 15 residues. The CDR3 loop reads CASSFTSGGTYEQYF. The CDR3 DNA sequence: TGTGCCAGCAGCTTTACTAGCGGGGGAACCTACGAGCAGTACTTC.